This T cell receptor beta chain stems from a study of cytomegalovirus exposure and HLA in healthy donors. This clone was detected only once. Its antigen is currently unknown. The same CDR3 also results from other DNA sequences found in this sample. The study sampled nominally healthy donors, though unrecorded immune exposures were likely. Study-level results: For most TCR beta V segments, an earlier analysis put the productive rate at about 87% or about 30% of the time.

The PCR was carried out with 60 Vbeta primers and 13 Jbeta primers. Original processing notes: A later analysis counted 80 million or so unique TCR beta chains, around 12 million shared. Using immunoSEQ multiplex PCR, the repertoire was profiled, and TCRdb retains in-frame clones only, with some absent. That table supplies the V and J calls and clone size; D and trimming were determined from the DNA. The table records about 150,000 clones, 70% to 80% of them present only once. The J segment lost 7 bases and the V segment lost 4 bases, leaving 4 bases of the junction unmatched. Germline V gene sequence: CDR1 SEHNR, CDR2 FQNEAQ (reference sequence). CDR3 length: 14 residues.

The sequencing sample was made of PBMCs. This chain links TRBV7-9 with TRBJ1-6, with 7 bases fitting TRBD1. The receptor comes from a man aged 50-60 years in good health and CMV-seropositive. In DNA, the CDR3 is TGTGCCAGCAGCTCAGACAGGGCCAATTCACCCCTCCACTTT. Translated, it gives CASSSDRANSPLHF. The complete variable domain, with remaining parts taken from reference TRBV7-9 and TRBJ1-6, reads DTGVSQNPRHKITKRGQNVTFRCDPISEHNRLYWYRQTLGQGPEFLTYFQNEAQLEKSRLLSDRFSAERPKGSFSTLEIQRTEQGDSAMYLCASSSDRANSPLHFGNGTRLTVT.